This T cell receptor beta chain was profiled in a study of blood T cell repertoires in COVID-19. Study as a whole: Some COVID-19 samples were acute and others convalescent; all came from the United States, Italy and Spain. From T cells, B-cell-depleted T cells, or PBMCs came the material, which was cDNA or gDNA.

Trimming took 0 bases from V and 3 from J, leaving 9 bases between them. The CDR3 extends over 15 amino acids. Per the germline V gene, CDR1 is ENHRY and CDR2 is SYGVKD. How the authors handled the data: Amplification with reference gene primers provided the estimates of nucleated cell counts. The assay was immunoSEQ multiplex PCR, and TCRdb's table has in-frame clones only and misses some. V, J and clone size reflect that table, while D and trimming were determined from the DNA. The table includes 250,000 to 350,000 clones, about 90% detected once. This clone was seen only a few times. The clonotype comes from a woman in her forties or fifties who had recovered from COVID-19. What was sequenced was peripheral blood. This chain uses TRBV10-3 with TRBJ1-5; a weak D match, TRBD1 (5 bases). CDR3 residues: CAISESGGYNQPQHF. Here the CDR3 DNA reads TGTGCCATCAGTGAGTCGGGGGGTTACAATCAGCCCCAGCATTTT.